The 18 T cell receptor beta chains given below trace back to one sample, sequenced in a study of Graves' ophthalmopathy and Graves' hyperthyroidism. Amplification of the TCR beta CDR3 regions used RNA transcripts (as template). The workflow started with a first-round RT-PCR run with HTBI primers and then moved on to a second-round multiplex PCR. TCRdb re-called the multiplex PCR reads with MiXCR, one entry per CDR3 protein. The data show about 620,000 distinct CDR3 sequences, about 20% seen once. Material: peripheral blood. All receptors derive from a woman under 30 with stable Graves' hyperthyroidism. Some clones in this sample may be carry-over from other donors' samples.

This clonotype was observed at least ten times. The rearrangement links TRBV2 to TRBJ2-7; 9 bases line up with TRBD1. V trimming: 6 bases; J trimming: 3 bases; junction bases outside the gene matches: 9. Germline lookup yields CDR1 SNHLY and CDR2 FYNNEI. This CDR3 is 15 amino acids long. CDR3 amino acids: CASRITGTGIYEQYF. DNA of the CDR3: TGTGCCAGCAGGATAACCGGGACAGGGATCTACGAGCAGTACTTC.

This clonotype has a count of ten or more. V is TRBV27 and J is TRBJ1-2; 8 bases are a match to TRBD1. Germline-derived CDR1 and CDR2 are MNHEY and SMNVEV (reference sequence). This CDR3 has 14 residues. Trimming took 4 bases from V and 6 from J; bases not matched to a gene: 7. As DNA, the CDR3 is TGTGCCAGCAGTTCTCGGACAGGGCCGAATGGCTACACCTTC. Residues: CASSSRTGPNGYTF.

The chain uses TRBV4-2 and TRBJ2-7; 14 bases map to TRBD2. The CDR3 is 16 amino acids. The germline V gene encodes CDR1 LGHNA and CDR2 YNFKEQ. Trimming cost V 4 bases and J 3 bases; bases outside gene matches: 5. The CDR3 reads CASSPGLAGVSYEQYF. CDR3 DNA sequence: TGTGCCAGCAGCCCGGGACTAGCGGGGGTAAGCTACGAGCAGTACTTC.

In this sample, this clonotype turned up many times. V is TRBV27 and J is TRBJ1-2; 7 bases are a match to TRBD1. Germline trimming cut 2 bases from V and 3 bases from J; bases unmatched to any gene: 3. The CDR3 loop spans 14 amino acids. CDR1 is MNHEY and CDR2 is SMNVEV in the germline V gene (reference sequence). The CDR3 DNA reads as TGTGCCAGCAGTTTAGTTGGGACAGACTATGGCTACACCTTC. Amino acids: CASSLVGTDYGYTF.

This clonotype was counted many times. The gene calls are TRBV20-1 and TRBJ2-5; 10 nucleotides agree with TRBD2. The ends lost 6 bases at V and 1 base at J; junction bases unmatched: 5. The germline CDR1 and CDR2 sequences are DFQATT and SNEGSKA (reference sequence). The CDR3 extends over 14 amino acids. The CDR3 sequence is CSADLAGVQETQYF. Written as DNA, the CDR3 is TGCAGTGCAGATCTAGCGGGAGTCCAAGAGACCCAGTACTTC.

In this sample, this clonotype turned up many times. The V call is TRBV27, the J call TRBJ2-7, with D perhaps matching TRBD1 or TRBD2 (5 bases each). There are 14 residues in the CDR3. Germline loops: CDR1 MNHEY, CDR2 SMNVEV (reference sequence). Trimming removed 6 bases at V and 5 bases at J, with 17 bases between. CDR3 sequence: CASRRDLEGDEQYF. The DNA of the CDR3 is TGTGCCAGCAGACGGGACCTGGAAGGGGACGAGCAGTACTTC.

V and J are TRBV6-5 and TRBJ2-7; 10 bases fit TRBD2. CDR1 is MNHEY, CDR2 SVGAGI, per germline. The CDR3 consists of 16 residues. Trimming cost V 1 base and J 2 bases; bases outside gene matches: 5. The CDR3, as DNA: TGTGCCAGCAGTTACTGGGCTAGCGGGAGACCCTACGAGCAGTACTTC. Translating it yields CASSYWASGRPYEQYF.

On this clonotype itself: A clone one base away is much larger, so this may be a read error. The J gene is TRBJ2-7, the V gene TRBV27; D remains unclear. V gave up 4 bases and J gave up 3 bases, with 13 bases separating them. The CDR3 totals 14 residues. Per germline, CDR1 MNHEY and CDR2 SMNVEV (reference sequence). The CDR3 loop reads CASSWAWEDYEQYF. CDR3 DNA sequence: TGTGCCAGCAGTTGGGCCTGGGAAGACTACGAGCAGTACTTC.

This clonotype came up many times. V gene TRBV6-2 or TRBV6-3 combines with J gene TRBJ2-7; 13 bases fit TRBD2. Trimming removed 7 bases from V and 4 bases from J; junction bases left unmatched: 4. The germline gives CDR1 MNHEY, CDR2 SVGEGT. The CDR3 sequence is 14 residues long. CDR3 loop: CASMRTSGGYEQYF. In DNA form, the CDR3 reads TGTGCCAGCATGAGGACTAGCGGGGGTTACGAGCAGTACTTC.

This clonotype was detected ten times or more. This chain links TRBV6-5 with TRBJ1-1; D is uncertain. The germline gives CDR1 MNHEY, CDR2 SVGAGI. Trimming left V 0 bases short and J 0 bases short, with 11 bases between. CDR3 size: 16 residues. The CDR3 coding sequence is TGTGCCAGCAGTTACTCGATATCCAGCTTGAACACTGAAGCTTTCTTT. It specifies CASSYSISSLNTEAFF.

The chain carries TRBV6-1 and TRBJ1-1; 7 bases map to TRBD1. This CDR3 contains 14 residues. Germline V gene sequence: CDR1 MNHNS, CDR2 SASEGT. With 2 bases clipped from V and 7 bases from J, the junction kept 7 bases outside the gene matches. DNA of the CDR3: TGTGCCAGCAGTGAACCGACAGGGCCGGTTGAAGCTTTCTTT. The encoded protein is CASSEPTGPVEAFF.

This clonotype showed up just a few times. The V call is TRBV6-1, the J call TRBJ1-1; perhaps TRBD1 as D (6 bases). Germline V gene data show CDR1 as MNHNS and CDR2 as SASEGT. Trimming removed 7 bases at V and 4 bases at J, with 19 bases between. The length of the CDR3 is 15 residues. The CDR3 spells CASNPVRGAVTEAFF. DNA of the CDR3: TGTGCCAGCAACCCCGTACGGGGGGCGGTCACTGAAGCTTTCTTT.

On this clonotype itself: It may be a read error: a sequence one base away is much more abundant. This CDR3 is missing its conserved last phenylalanine or tryptophan, likely due to a read error. The DNA is left out, because the CDR3 cannot be placed on it with certainty; the CDR3 is given as TCRdb lists it. The V gene is TRBV12-3 or TRBV12-4, the J gene TRBJ2-2; the listed D gene, TRBD1, was not tested against the DNA. The CDR3 adds up to 15 amino acids, both ends counted. CDR3 protein: CASTWGGGGTGELLS.

This clonotype showed up many times. The rearrangement joins TRBV15 to TRBJ1-1, with TRBD1 matching 7 bases. Germline V gene sequence: CDR1 LNHNV, CDR2 YYDKDF (reference sequence). V lost 1 base and J lost 1; bases outside the gene matches: 6. The length of the CDR3 is 16 residues. The CDR3 nucleotides read TGTGCCACCAGCAGAGCACCTGGACAGGAGAACACTGAAGCTTTCTTT. It codes for CATSRAPGQENTEAFF.

The table lists this clonotype with many counts. V gene TRBV6-2 or TRBV6-3 combines with J gene TRBJ1-2; D uncertain. CDR1 is MNHEY, CDR2 SVGEGT, per germline. The ends were cut back, 4 bases at V and 2 bases at J, with 8 bases in the middle. The CDR3 covers 13 residues. The CDR3 DNA is TGTGCCAGCAGTTTCCGCCCAAACTATGGCTACACCTTC. This sequence encodes CASSFRPNYGYTF.

This clonotype was seen a handful of times. This chain links TRBV2 with TRBJ2-7; TRBD1 might be the D (6 bases). CDR3 length: 15 amino acids. The V end lost 8 bases, the J end lost 3 bases, and 20 bases lay between the germline ends. Germline values: CDR1 SNHLY, CDR2 FYNNEI. CDR3 coding DNA: TGTGCCAGCGCCTATACAGGGTCTGCATTCTACGAGCAGTACTTC. Its protein product is CASAYTGSAFYEQYF.

In the case of this clonotype: Being one base from a much bigger clone, this may be a read error. This sequence joins TRBV27 and TRBJ1-1; 9 bases align to TRBD1. From germline, CDR1 is MNHEY and CDR2 SMNVEV (reference sequence). This CDR3 region has 16 residues. The CDR3 region has the DNA TGTGCCAGCAGTTCCCGGGACAGGGCTTTGAACACTGAAGCTTGCTTT. Translation gives CASSSRDRALNTEACF.

The V call is TRBV2, the J call TRBJ2-2; D assignment may be TRBD1 or TRBD2 (6 bases each). The CDR3 is made up of 14 amino acids. CDR1 and CDR2 from the germline V gene are SNHLY and FYNNEI. V shed 7 bases and J shed 4 bases, with 13 bases lying between them. DNA for the CDR3: TGTGCCAGCATGGGGGGCGCCCGCACCGGGGAGCTGTTTTTT. Translation gives CASMGGARTGELFF.